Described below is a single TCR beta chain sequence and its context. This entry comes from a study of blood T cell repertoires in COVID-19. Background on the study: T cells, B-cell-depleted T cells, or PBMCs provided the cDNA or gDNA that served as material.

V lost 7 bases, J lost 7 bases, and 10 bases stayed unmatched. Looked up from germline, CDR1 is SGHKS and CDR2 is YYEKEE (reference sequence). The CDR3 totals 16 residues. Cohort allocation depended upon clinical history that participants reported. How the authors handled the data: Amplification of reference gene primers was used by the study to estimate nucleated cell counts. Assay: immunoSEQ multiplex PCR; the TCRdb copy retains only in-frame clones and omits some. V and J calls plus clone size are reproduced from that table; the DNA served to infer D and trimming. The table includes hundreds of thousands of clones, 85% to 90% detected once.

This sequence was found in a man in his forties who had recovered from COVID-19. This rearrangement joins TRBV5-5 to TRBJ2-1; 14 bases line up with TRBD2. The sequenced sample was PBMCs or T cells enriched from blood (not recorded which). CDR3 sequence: CASDFKGLAGVNEQFF. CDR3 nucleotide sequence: TGTGCCAGCGATTTTAAGGGACTAGCGGGAGTTAATGAGCAGTTCTTC.